The T cell receptor (beta chain) described here comes from a study of T cells and Merkel cell carcinoma outcomes (TCRdb year 2020). Looking at the study overall: The study examined the tumor T-cell repertoire together with T-cell density as predictors of clinical outcome in patients with Merkel cell carcinoma. Findings and caveats that apply to the study as a whole: Clinical outcomes in Merkel cell carcinoma patients were reported to be predicted by T-cell repertoire features combined with T-cell density.

Receptors were amplified or captured by the immunoSEQ multiplex PCR assay. Imported from immuneACCESS, the table was reduced by TCRdb to in-frame sequences with V and J called. These copies leave out some clones; in studies compared against another copy, an unresolved V gene accounts for under half, and the cause of the remainder is not known. In this sample the table shows approximately 2,000 clones, roughly 92% of which occur a single time. 1.8% of the sample goes to the ten largest clones. This clone came up once. There is no known antigen for this receptor. There are no base qualities to consult, and no much larger clone falls within one base. The CDR1 and CDR2 encoded by the germline V gene are SGHDN and FVKESK. Trimming takes 5 bases from V and 4 bases from J, and the germline ends sit 14 bases apart. From the cysteine up to the phenylalanine, the CDR3 has a length of 14 residues. The read is trimmed to its CDR3 DNA, 42 bases read in frame from base 1.

Samples came from patients with Merkel cell carcinoma. Sequencing was done on a sample of tumor tissue from Merkel cell carcinoma. The source is a human donor with Merkel cell carcinoma. The rearranged chain carries TRBV14 and TRBJ2-5, with the D segment possibly TRBD1 or TRBD2, each aligning over 5 bases. Here the CDR3 is given as CASSYQRDLETQYF. Read as DNA, the sequence is TGTGCCAGCAGCTATCAAAGGGACCTAGAGACCCAGTACTTC.